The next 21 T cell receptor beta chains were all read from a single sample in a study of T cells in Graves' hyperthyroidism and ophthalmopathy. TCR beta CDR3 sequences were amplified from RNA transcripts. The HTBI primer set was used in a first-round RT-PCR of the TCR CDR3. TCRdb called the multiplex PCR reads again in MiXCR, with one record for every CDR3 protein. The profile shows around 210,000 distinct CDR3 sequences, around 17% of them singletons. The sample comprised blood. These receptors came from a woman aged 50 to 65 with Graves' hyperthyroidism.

CDR3 protein: CASSALTGRYGYTF. DNA of the CDR3: TGTGCCAGCAGTGCCCTGACAGGTCGTTATGGCTACACCTTC. V usage is TRBV6-1 and J usage is TRBJ1-2; possibly TRBD1 for D (6 bases). Germline assignment: CDR1 MNHNS and CDR2 SASEGT. The V and J ends lost 4 bases and 5 bases respectively, with 14 bases between them. CDR3 length equals 14 residues.

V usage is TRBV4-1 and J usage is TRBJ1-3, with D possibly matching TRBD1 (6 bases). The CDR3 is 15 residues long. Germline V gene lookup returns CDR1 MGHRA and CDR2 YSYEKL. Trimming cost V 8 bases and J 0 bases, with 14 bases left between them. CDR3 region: CASGLTGSSGNTIYF. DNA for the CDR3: TGCGCCAGCGGATTAACAGGGAGCTCTGGAAACACCATATATTTT.

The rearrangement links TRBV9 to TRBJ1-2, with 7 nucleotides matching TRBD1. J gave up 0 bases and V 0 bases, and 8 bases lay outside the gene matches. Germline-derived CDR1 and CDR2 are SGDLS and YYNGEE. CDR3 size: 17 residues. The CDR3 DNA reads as TGTGCCAGCAGCGTAGGGGACAGAGGACTTACTAACTATGGCTACACCTTC. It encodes CASSVGDRGLTNYGYTF.

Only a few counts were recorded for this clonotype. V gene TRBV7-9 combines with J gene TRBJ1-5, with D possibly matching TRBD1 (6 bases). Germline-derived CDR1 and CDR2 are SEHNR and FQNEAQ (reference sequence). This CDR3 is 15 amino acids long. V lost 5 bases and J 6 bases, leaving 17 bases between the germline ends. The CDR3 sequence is CASSPPGGASQPQHF. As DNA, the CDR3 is TGTGCCAGCAGCCCCCCGGGGGGCGCGAGTCAGCCCCAGCATTTT.

The CDR3 reads CASSLRGENTEAFF. The CDR3 DNA reads TGCGCCAGCAGCTTGAGGGGGGAAAACACTGAAGCTTTCTTT. V gene TRBV5-1 combines with J gene TRBJ1-1; D may be TRBD1 (6 bases). The CDR3 is 14 amino acids. The germline V and J ends were trimmed by 1 base and 2 bases, with 9 bases remaining between them. Germline assignment: CDR1 SGHRS and CDR2 YFSETQ.

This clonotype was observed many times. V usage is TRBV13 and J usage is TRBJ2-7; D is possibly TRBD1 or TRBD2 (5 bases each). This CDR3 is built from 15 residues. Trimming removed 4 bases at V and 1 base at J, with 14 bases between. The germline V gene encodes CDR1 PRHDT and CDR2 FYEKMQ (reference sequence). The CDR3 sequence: CASSSVGRASYEQYF. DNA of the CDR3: TGTGCCAGCAGCTCAGTGGGGCGGGCTTCCTACGAGCAGTACTTC.

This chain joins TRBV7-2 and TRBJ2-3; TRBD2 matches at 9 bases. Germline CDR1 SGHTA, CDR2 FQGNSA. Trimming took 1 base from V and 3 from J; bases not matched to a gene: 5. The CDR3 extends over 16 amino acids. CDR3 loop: CASSLGASGVTDTQYF. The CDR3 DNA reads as TGTGCCAGCAGCTTAGGGGCTAGCGGGGTTACAGATACGCAGTATTTT.

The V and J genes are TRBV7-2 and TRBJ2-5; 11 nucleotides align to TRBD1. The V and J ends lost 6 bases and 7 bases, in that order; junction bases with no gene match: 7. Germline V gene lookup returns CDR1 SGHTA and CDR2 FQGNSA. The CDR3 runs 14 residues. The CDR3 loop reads CASRDGTGGWTQYF. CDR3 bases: TGTGCCAGCAGGGATGGGACAGGGGGTTGGACCCAGTACTTC.

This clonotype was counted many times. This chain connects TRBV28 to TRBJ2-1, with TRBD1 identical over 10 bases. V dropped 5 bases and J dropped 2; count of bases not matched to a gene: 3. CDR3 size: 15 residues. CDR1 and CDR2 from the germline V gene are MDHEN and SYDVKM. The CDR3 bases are TGTGCCAGCAGTGGGGGGACAGGGGCCTACAATGAGCAGTTCTTC. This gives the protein CASSGGTGAYNEQFF.

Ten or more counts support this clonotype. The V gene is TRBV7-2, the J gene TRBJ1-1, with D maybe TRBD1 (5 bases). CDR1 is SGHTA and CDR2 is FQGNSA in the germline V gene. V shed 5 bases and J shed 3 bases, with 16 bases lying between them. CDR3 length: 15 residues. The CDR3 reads CASSLNRQLYTEAFF. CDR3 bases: TGTGCCAGCAGCCTAAACCGACAGCTATACACTGAAGCTTTCTTT.

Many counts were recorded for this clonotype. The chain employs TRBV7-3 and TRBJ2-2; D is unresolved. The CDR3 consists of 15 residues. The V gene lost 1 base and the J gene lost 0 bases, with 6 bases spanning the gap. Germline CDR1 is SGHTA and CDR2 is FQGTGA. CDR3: CASSLRQSNTGELFF. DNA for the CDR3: TGTGCCAGCAGCTTAAGGCAGTCGAACACCGGGGAGCTGTTTTTT.

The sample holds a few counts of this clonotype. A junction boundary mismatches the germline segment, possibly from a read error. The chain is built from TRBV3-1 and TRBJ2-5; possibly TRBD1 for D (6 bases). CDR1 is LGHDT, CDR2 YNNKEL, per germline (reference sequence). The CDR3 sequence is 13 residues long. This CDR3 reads CASSVTGQETQHF. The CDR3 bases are TGTGCCAGCAGCGTCACAGGGCAAGAGACCCAGCACTTC.

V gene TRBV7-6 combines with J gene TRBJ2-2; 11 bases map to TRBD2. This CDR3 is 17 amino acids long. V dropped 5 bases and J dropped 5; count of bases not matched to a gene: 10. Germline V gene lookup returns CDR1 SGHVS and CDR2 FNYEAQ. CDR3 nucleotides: TGTGCCAGCAGCCCGGTAGCGGGAGGGCCGTTGACCGGGGAGCTGTTTTTT. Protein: CASSPVAGGPLTGELFF. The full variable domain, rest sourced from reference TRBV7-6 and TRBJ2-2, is GAGVSQSPRYKVTKRGQDVALRCDPISGHVSLYWYRQALGQGPEFLTYFNYEAQQDKSGLPNDRFSAERPEGSISTLTIQRTEQRDSAMYRCASSPVAGGPLTGELFFGEGSRLTVL.

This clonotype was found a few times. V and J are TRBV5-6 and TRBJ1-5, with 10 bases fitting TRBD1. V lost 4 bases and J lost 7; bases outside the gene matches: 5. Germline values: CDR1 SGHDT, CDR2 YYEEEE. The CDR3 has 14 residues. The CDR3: CASSRRDRGQPQHF. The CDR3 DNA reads TGTGCCAGCAGCCGGAGGGACAGGGGCCAGCCCCAGCATTTT.

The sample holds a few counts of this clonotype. The CDR3 DNA reads TGCAGTGCTAGGCCAGCTAACTATGGCTACACCTTC. It codes for CSARPANYGYTF. The chain uses TRBV20-1 and TRBJ1-2; D not certain. The V and J ends lost 3 bases and 0 bases respectively, with 5 bases between them. Germline lookup yields CDR1 DFQATT and CDR2 SNEGSKA (reference sequence). This CDR3 contains 12 residues.

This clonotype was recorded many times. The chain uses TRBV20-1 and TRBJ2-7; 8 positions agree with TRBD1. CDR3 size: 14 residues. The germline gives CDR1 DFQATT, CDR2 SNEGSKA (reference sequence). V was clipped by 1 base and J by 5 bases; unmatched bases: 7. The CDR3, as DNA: TGCAGTGCTAGAGTCGAGGACAGGGTACACGAGCAGTACTTC. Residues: CSARVEDRVHEQYF.

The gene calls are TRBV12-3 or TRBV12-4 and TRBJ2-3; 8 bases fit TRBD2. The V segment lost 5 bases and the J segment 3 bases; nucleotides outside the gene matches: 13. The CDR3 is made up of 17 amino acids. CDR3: CASSQRLTSAKTDTQYF. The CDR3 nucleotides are TGTGCCAGCAGTCAGCGCCTGACTAGCGCTAAGACAGATACGCAGTATTTT.

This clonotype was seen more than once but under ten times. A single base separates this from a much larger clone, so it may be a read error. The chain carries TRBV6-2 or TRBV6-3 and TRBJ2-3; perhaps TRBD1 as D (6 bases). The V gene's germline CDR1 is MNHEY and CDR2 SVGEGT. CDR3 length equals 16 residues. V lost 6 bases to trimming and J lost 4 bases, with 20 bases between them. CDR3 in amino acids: CASSRRWGRGSDTQYF. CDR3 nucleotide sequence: TGTGCCAGCAGCCGCCGGTGGGGCAGGGGTTCAGATACGCAGTATTTT.

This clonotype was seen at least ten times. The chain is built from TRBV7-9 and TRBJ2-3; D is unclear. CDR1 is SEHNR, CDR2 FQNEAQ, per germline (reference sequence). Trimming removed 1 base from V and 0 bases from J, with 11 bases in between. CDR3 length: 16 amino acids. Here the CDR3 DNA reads TGTGCCAGCAGCTTAGGACCCGGGCATAGCACAGATACGCAGTATTTT. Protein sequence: CASSLGPGHSTDTQYF. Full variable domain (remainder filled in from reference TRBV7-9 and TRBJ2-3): DTGVSQNPRHKITKRGQNVTFRCDPISEHNRLYWYRQTLGQGPEFLTYFQNEAQLEKSRLLSDRFSAERPKGSFSTLEIQRTEQGDSAMYLCASSLGPGHSTDTQYFGPGTRLTVL.

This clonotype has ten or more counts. The CDR3 sequence: CASSYRSYRTRINEQFF. As DNA, the CDR3 is TGTGCCAGCAGTTACCGGAGTTACAGGACGCGCATCAATGAGCAGTTCTTC. V is TRBV6-5 and J is TRBJ2-1; tentatively, D is TRBD1 (5 bases). V lost 2 bases, J lost 6 bases, and 20 bases lay in between. Germline V gene sequence: CDR1 MNHEY, CDR2 SVGAGI. CDR3 size: 17 residues.

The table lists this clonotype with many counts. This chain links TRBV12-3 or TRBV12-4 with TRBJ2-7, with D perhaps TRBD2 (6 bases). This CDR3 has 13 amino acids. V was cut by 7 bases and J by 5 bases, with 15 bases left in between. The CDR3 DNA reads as TGTGCCAGCACCGTCGGAGGGTTCCACGAGCAGTACTTC. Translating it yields CASTVGGFHEQYF.